Given below is one TCR beta chain in context. This clone was found once. Its antigen remains unidentified. The input lacks base qualities; no much larger clone sits a single base away. The donors were healthy, HIV-negative adults with no recently reported acute infections or vaccinations. Only Caucasian adults living in Nashville, Tennessee, USA were represented among the donors. CD4+ T cells were enriched by magnetic negative selection, after which naive cells were positively selected on CD45RA and the negative fraction was taken as the memory subset. After blood collection by leukapheresis, PBMCs were isolated using Ficoll-Histopaque density gradient centrifugation and then cryopreserved in the vapor phase of liquid nitrogen. Analytical flow cytometry was used to check the purity and quantity of each magnetically sorted T cell population. Genomic DNA was isolated from every sorted fraction and measured by UV absorbance on a Nanodrop 2000c.

The data were taken from a study of shared clonotypes between healthy human individuals (TCRdb year 2020). Broadly, across the study: The cohort included three men and two women between 18 and 49 years of age. Blood TCR repertoires of roughly five healthy adults were deeply sequenced to estimate repertoire size and the extent of clonotype sharing between individuals. For each donor, three plates each were used for CD4 naive and CD4 memory, two plates were used for CD8 naive, and one plate was used for CD8 memory. To increase sequencing depth and limit assay-specific biases, TCR repertoire library preparation and sequencing were carried out by different laboratories using diverse techniques. Per donor, leukapheresis produced somewhere between about 0.85 and 9.5 billion PBMCs. Broad study findings and their caveats: Compared with non-shared clonotypes, clonotypes shared by all four sorted-subset donors had higher generation probabilities. Even with the large sequencing depth, rarefaction of the sorted-subset datasets indicated that sequencing was incomplete. Sampling was limited to blood, and TCR repertoires in tissue likely differ from TCR repertoires in blood. The genetic and exposure-history diversity represented was limited by the small number of donors. Pairwise subsampling indicated that sequencing depth was expected to affect the degree of clonotype sharing among donors. Naive subsets generally had larger estimated clonotype richness than memory subsets. Across a handful of donors, around 5% of naive CD4, 3.5% of naive CD8, about 2.3% of memory CD4, and over 0.35% of memory CD8 clonotypes were shared.

TCR CDR3 regions were amplified from genomic DNA by multiplex PCR using the deep immunoSEQ assay. Genomic DNA extracted from each cell subset was distributed evenly over all wells of several immunoSEQ 96-well plates, and each plate served as one replicate. For sorted subsets, 200 to 250 ng of genomic DNA, equivalent to roughly 30,000 T cell genomes, went into each replicate PCR. Purified libraries were measured with a Qubit 3.0 fluorometer, size-checked on a Bioanalyzer 2100, and measured again with the KAPA Library Quantification kit. Every immunoSEQ 96-well plate was sequenced on a separate single-read 150-cycle Illumina NextSeq 550 flow cell. In the source study's methods: Because the immunoSEQ output held only junctional sequences and lacked quality scores, the filtering could not match the filtering applied to full-length reads. Sequences were annotated with PyIR, a Python wrapper for IgBLAST v1.9, and V/J genes and CDR3 were assigned using IMGT germline references. Reads were removed for weak V/J assignments (E-value above 1e-6), missing CDR3, stop codons, out-of-frame junctions, or ambiguous translated residues. A V3J clonotype was defined by an identical inferred V gene, J gene, and CDR3 amino acid sequence. Percentage overlap between repertoires was computed as shared unique clonotypes divided by the size of the smaller repertoire. Richness of each repertoire was evaluated using RTK rarefaction, the Chao1 estimator, and Recon v2.1 estimates of unobserved clonotypes. For all TCRbeta clonotypes obtained by the gDNA method from four donors, generation probabilities were computed with OLGA. Not all clones reach the TCRdb copy of this immuneACCESS table, which keeps in-frame sequences only. Checked studies attribute under half of the gap to unresolved V genes and leave the rest unexplained. The V and J calls and clone size are taken from that table; D and trimming were inferred from the DNA. The sample table shows about 980,000 clones, and over 60% are seen once. The ten largest clones take up about 1.5% of the sample.

Trimming accounts for 0 bases at V and 7 bases at J, while the number of junction bases matched to no gene is 6. The CDR3, cysteine through phenylalanine, is 15 amino acids long. The only DNA kept is the CDR3, 45 bases in frame from the first base. Via the germline V gene, CDR1 is MNHEY and CDR2 SVGAGI. The chain was built from TRBV6-5 and TRBJ2-7, and TRBD1 matches 10 of the central bases. This TCR was sampled from a man younger than 35 in good health. The material sequenced was memory CD4+ T cells sorted from blood. The cell subset or site label of this sample denotes: CD45RA-negative fraction. Here is the DNA: TGTGCCAGCAGTTACTCTACCGGGACAGGGGATGAGCAGTACTTC. This is translated as CASSYSTGTGDEQYF.